This TCR beta chain emerged from a study of T cell responses to AZD1222 COVID-19 vaccine. General study points: Vaccination with two AZD1222 doses was followed by a rise in Spike-specific TCR breadth and depth. AZD1222 recipients seropositive at baseline numbered only 6 or 7. No day 14 peak samples; only post-peak repertoires were characterized. Donors, mostly white British, included more females; clonal diversity was possibly underestimated.

Generated by immunoSEQ multiplex PCR, the TCRdb table keeps only in-frame clones and is missing some. The sample consists of 100,000 to 150,000 clones, 90% of them appearing once. Unmatched junction bases numbered 7, after V lost 0 bases and J lost 1 base. The germline V gene encodes CDR1 SGHRS and CDR2 YFSETQ. The CDR3 runs to 16 residues. As to this clone: What it binds is not known.

The chain combines TRBV5-1 with TRBJ2-7; TRBD1 matches 7 bases. The input for sequencing was peripheral blood, taken on day 0 of AZD1222 vaccination. This TCR came from an adult in good health. The CDR3 bases are TGCGCCAGCAGCTTGGAAGGGGGCGCAGTATCCTACGAGCAGTACTTC. It yields the protein CASSLEGGAVSYEQYF.